The clone carrying this T cell receptor beta chain was detected only a few times. The antigen is not known. The sample holds other DNA sequences that translate to the same CDR3. The length of the CDR3 is 12 residues. V was pared by 3 bases and J by 2 bases, with 3 bases between. CDR1 KGHSH and CDR2 LQKENI come from the germline V gene. Sorting that relied on CD45RO/CCR7/CD25/CD127/CD95/CD27 yielded CD4+ naive, central memory, regulatory and stem cell-like memory cells. The sample is drawn from a study of beta chain features in type 1 diabetes. All of the isolated RNA was reverse transcribed, so expressed TCRB transcripts were sequenced. Profiling relied on immunoSEQ multiplex PCR, and the TCRdb table lists in-frame clones only, not all of them. The repertoire holds under 950,000 clones, with about a sixth as singletons. Broader study findings: These data did not resolve whether HLA type affects TCRB rearrangement.

This sequence originates from a woman aged 18-35 years in good health. Sequenced input: naive CD4+ T cells from blood. The chain has TRBV18 and TRBJ2-3, with D uncertain. In nucleotides, the CDR3 is TGTGCCAGCTCACCCTCCACAGATACGCAGTATTTT. Its translation is CASSPSTDTQYF.